The clone carrying this TCR beta chain was detected only a few times. Trimming stripped 3 bases from V and 6 bases from J, with 12 bases between. The CDR3 length is 15 residues. Using its own MiXCR run on the PCR reads, TCRdb lists one record per CDR3 protein. The sample lists approximately 20,000 distinct CDR3 sequences, approximately 65% seen once, with just over 1% in the top ten. This specimen belongs to a study of vaccination and CD4 T cells after COVID-19. The wider study: Post-vaccine specimens were obtained a median around 79 days after dose two (range 14 to 241).

This receptor was taken from a human donor who had recovered from COVID-19. The chain employs TRBV12-3 or TRBV12-4 and TRBJ1-6; D ambiguous. Sequenced here: CD4+ T cells from blood, sampled before SARS-CoV-2 vaccination. DNA for the CDR3: TGTGCCAGCAGTTTTCTACGGGGAACTAATTCACCCCTCCACTTT. Translated: CASSFLRGTNSPLHF.